A selection of T cell receptor beta chains follows, all from one sample in a study of graft-versus-host responses after intestinal transplantation. This table comes from immunoSEQ multiplex PCR, and its TCRdb copy is limited to in-frame clones, with some not included. The sample shows roughly 97,000 clones, around 90% of them seen only once. The sequencing here drew on PBMCs, taken around 68 weeks after intestinal transplant. The receptors come from a human patient who received an intestinal transplant, so some T cells may come from the graft donor. CDR3s include the opening cysteine and the closing phenylalanine or tryptophan. Each record gives: V gene, CDR3 length, J gene, clone size, D gene, CDR3 DNA, CDR3 protein. A D gene is named only where the DNA matches it firmly. The size field is filled for only some rows; it gives once, few, many or a size class.

v_call: TRBV10-2
cdr3_length: 12
j_call: TRBJ1-2
clone_size: .
d_call: .
cdr3_nt: TGCGCCAGCATGGGCTCTAACTATGGCTACACCTTC
cdr3_aa: CASMGSNYGYTF

v_call: TRBV5-1
cdr3_length: 15
j_call: TRBJ1-5
clone_size: .
d_call: .
cdr3_nt: TGCGCCAGCAGCGTAACAGGGTCCAGCAATCAGCCCCAGCATTTT
cdr3_aa: CASSVTGSSNQPQHF

v_call: TRBV11-3
cdr3_length: 14
j_call: TRBJ2-1
clone_size: .
d_call: .
cdr3_nt: TGTGCCAGCAGCGAGGCTAGCGCCTACAATGAGCAGTTCTTC
cdr3_aa: CASSEASAYNEQFF

v_call: TRBV4-1
cdr3_length: 17
j_call: TRBJ2-3
clone_size: .
d_call: .
cdr3_nt: TGCGCCAGCAGCCCCTTTGCGAGGGGGACAATCACAGATACGCAGTATTTT
cdr3_aa: CASSPFARGTITDTQYF

v_call: TRBV7-3
cdr3_length: 13
j_call: TRBJ2-2
clone_size: .
d_call: TRBD1
cdr3_nt: TGTGCCAGCAGCCCCCGACAGGGCGGGGAGCTGTTTTTT
cdr3_aa: CASSPRQGGELFF

v_call: TRBV6-8
cdr3_length: 16
j_call: TRBJ2-7
clone_size: .
d_call: .
cdr3_nt: TGTGCCAGCAGTTTTGACACCGGGACCTCTTACTACGAGCAGTACTTC
cdr3_aa: CASSFDTGTSYYEQYF

v_call: TRBV6-5
cdr3_length: 13
j_call: TRBJ1-1
clone_size: .
d_call: TRBD1
cdr3_nt: TGTGCCGCTACGACAGGGGAGAGAACTGAAGCTTTCTTT
cdr3_aa: CAATTGERTEAFF

v_call: TRBV2
cdr3_length: 17
j_call: TRBJ1-1
clone_size: .
d_call: TRBD1
cdr3_nt: TGTGCCAGCAGTGAAGGACTCAACAGACAGGGGCGAAATGAAGCTTTCTTT
cdr3_aa: CASSEGLNRQGRNEAFF

v_call: TRBV6-4
cdr3_length: 15
j_call: TRBJ2-1
clone_size: few
d_call: TRBD2
cdr3_nt: TGTGCCAGCAGTGAGGGTAGCGGGGGGGTCAATGAGCAGTTCTTC
cdr3_aa: CASSEGSGGVNEQFF

v_call: TRBV5-6
cdr3_length: 11
j_call: TRBJ2-1
clone_size: once
d_call: .
cdr3_nt: TGTGCCAGCAGCGGGGGGAATGAGCAGTTCTTC
cdr3_aa: CASSGGNEQFF

v_call: TRBV6-1
cdr3_length: 11
j_call: TRBJ1-5
clone_size: .
d_call: .
cdr3_nt: TGTGCCAGCAATAAGGGGGGGACACAGCATTTT
cdr3_aa: CASNKGGTQHF

v_call: TRBV18
cdr3_length: 14
j_call: TRBJ2-7
clone_size: .
d_call: TRBD1
cdr3_nt: TGTGCCAGCTCCCATGGACAGGGAATAAACGAGCAGTACTTC
cdr3_aa: CASSHGQGINEQYF

v_call: TRBV6-5
cdr3_length: 14
j_call: TRBJ2-7
clone_size: .
d_call: .
cdr3_nt: TGTGCCAGCAGGGAACGGGACACATCCTACGAGCAGTACTTC
cdr3_aa: CASRERDTSYEQYF

v_call: TRBV6-5
cdr3_length: 14
j_call: TRBJ2-7
clone_size: once
d_call: .
cdr3_nt: TGTGCCAGTAGTTACGTGGGTAATCGCTACGAGCAGTACTTC
cdr3_aa: CASSYVGNRYEQYF

v_call: TRBV4-2
cdr3_length: 15
j_call: TRBJ2-7
clone_size: .
d_call: .
cdr3_nt: TGTGCCAGCAGCCAAGATAGCGGCCCGCCTGGCGAGCAGTACTTC
cdr3_aa: CASSQDSGPPGEQYF

v_call: TRBV11-2
cdr3_length: 17
j_call: TRBJ1-5
clone_size: .
d_call: TRBD1
cdr3_nt: TGTGCCAGCAGCCCCGATACCCCAACAGGGGTTAGGCAGCCCCAGCATTTT
cdr3_aa: CASSPDTPTGVRQPQHF

v_call: TRBV2
cdr3_length: 11
j_call: TRBJ2-7
clone_size: few
d_call: .
cdr3_nt: TGTGCCAGCAGTGTGTCCTACGAGCAGTACTTC
cdr3_aa: CASSVSYEQYF

v_call: TRBV25-1
cdr3_length: 15
j_call: TRBJ2-7
clone_size: .
d_call: .
cdr3_nt: TGTGCCAGCAGCGGGGGCCCTGTGGGCTACTACGAGCAGTACTTC
cdr3_aa: CASSGGPVGYYEQYF

v_call: TRBV4-2
cdr3_length: 19
j_call: TRBJ2-3
clone_size: .
d_call: TRBD2
cdr3_nt: TGTGCCAGCAGCCAAGCAGCCTTTAGCGGGGAGAAAAAACGAGATACGCAGTATTTT
cdr3_aa: CASSQAAFSGEKKRDTQYF